The rows below give T cell receptor beta chains drawn from one sample of a study of T-cell reconstitution after alpha-beta-depleted transplantation in children. MiXCR, applied by TCRdb to the PCR reads, yields one record per CDR3 protein. The sample consists of about 460,000 distinct CDR3 sequences, about 10% of them appearing once. This material consisted of PBMCs, taken before TCRalphabeta/CD19-depleted stem cell transplant. The receptors stem from a child aged 2-15 years with inherited bone marrow failure, due to receive a stem cell transplant. Each CDR3 is given with its conserved first and last residue. A D gene is named only where the DNA matches it firmly. Clone size is not always given. Where it is, it says once, few, many or a class for expanded clones.

size: .
J: TRBJ2-4
D: .
V: TRBV19
DNA: TGTGCCAGTAGTATTAACCAACCAAACATTCAGTACTTC
CDR3: CASSINQPNIQYF

size: .
J: TRBJ2-7
D: .
V: TRBV28
DNA: TGTGCCAGCTCGGACAACTACGAGCAGTACTTC
CDR3: CASSDNYEQYF

size: many
J: TRBJ1-2
D: TRBD1
V: TRBV20-1
DNA: TGCAGTGTGGGACAGGGAAGCAACTATGGCTACACCTTC
CDR3: CSVGQGSNYGYTF

size: many
J: TRBJ2-3
D: .
V: TRBV29-1
DNA: TGCAGCGTTGAAGTGGGTAGCACAGATACGCAGTATTTT
CDR3: CSVEVGSTDTQYF

size: few
J: TRBJ2-1
D: TRBD1
V: TRBV30
DNA: TGTGCCTGGAACGACAGGGGTACCTACAATGAGCAGTTCTTC
CDR3: CAWNDRGTYNEQFF

size: many
J: TRBJ1-5
D: .
V: TRBV12-3/TRBV12-4
DNA: TGTGCCAGCAGTTTAACGGGGGCGCTTAGCAATCAGCCCCAGCATTTT
CDR3: CASSLTGALSNQPQHF

size: many
J: TRBJ1-2
D: .
V: TRBV11-2
DNA: TGTGCCAGCAGCTTAAGGATCCGAGGCCGTTTGGACTATGGCTACACCTTC
CDR3: CASSLRIRGRLDYGYTF

size: many
J: TRBJ2-1
D: .
V: TRBV5-1
DNA: TGCGCCAGCAGCTTGACCGCGGACAATGAGCAGTTCTTC
CDR3: CASSLTADNEQFF

size: .
J: TRBJ1-4
D: TRBD1
V: TRBV3-1
DNA: TGTGCCAGCAGCCTAAGGGTACAGGGGAAGGGCAAGGTGTTTTTT
CDR3: CASSLRVQGKGKVFF

size: many
J: TRBJ1-2
D: .
V: TRBV29-1
DNA: TGCAGCGTTGAAACAGGGTTGGACTATGGCTACACCTTC
CDR3: CSVETGLDYGYTF

size: few
J: TRBJ1-5
D: .
V: TRBV4-1
DNA: TGCGCCAGCAGCCAAGACAGGGTTAGCGGTCAGCCCCAGCATTTT
CDR3: CASSQDRVSGQPQHF

size: many
J: TRBJ1-5
D: .
V: TRBV27
DNA: TGTGCCAGCAGTATGACGGATCAGCCCCAGCATTTT
CDR3: CASSMTDQPQHF

size: few
J: TRBJ2-3
D: .
V: TRBV10-3
DNA: TGTGCCATCAGTGTGCGAGCGGCCTCTAGCACAGATACGCAGTATTTT
CDR3: CAISVRAASSTDTQYF

size: few
J: TRBJ2-2
D: .
V: TRBV27
DNA: TGTGCCAGCAGTTTATTAATAAGGGGAACCGGGGAGCTGTTTTTT
CDR3: CASSLLIRGTGELFF

size: many
J: TRBJ1-1
D: .
V: TRBV5-1
DNA: TGCGCCAGCAGCTTGCGGGGAAGTGCCATCACTGAAGCTTTCTTT
CDR3: CASSLRGSAITEAFF

size: many
J: TRBJ2-1
D: .
V: TRBV6-1
DNA: TGTGCCAGCAGTGAATCTCTCGCCAGGGTAACCTACAATGAGCAGTTCTTC
CDR3: CASSESLARVTYNEQFF

size: few
J: TRBJ2-1
D: .
V: TRBV4-2
DNA: TGTGCCAGCAGCCAAGACACGGGAGTTGATGAGCAGTTCTTC
CDR3: CASSQDTGVDEQFF